This T cell receptor (beta chain) was captured in a study of early T cells in non-severe SARS-CoV-2 infection. Findings and caveats of the study: A preference for anti-spike CD8 responses marked VDJdb matching, which missed private and CD4 specificities.

TCRdb re-derived calls from the 5' RACE reads in MiXCR, one entry per CDR3 protein. The data contain more than 65,000 distinct CDR3 sequences, around 13% of them singletons. Remarks on this clonotype: Antigen specificity is unknown.

Trimming took 2 bases from V and 2 from J; bases not matched to a gene: 6. This CDR3 is 15 amino acids long. Germline assignment: CDR1 SGHNT and CDR2 YYREEE (reference sequence). The clonotype comes from an adult who was a healthcare worker with PCR-confirmed SARS-CoV-2 infection or an uninfected control (not recorded which). The sample consisted of whole blood, taken at baseline. The J gene is TRBJ2-5, the V gene TRBV5-4; TRBD1 agrees at 7 bases. The CDR3 DNA sequence: TGTGCCAGCAGCTTACTACAGGGGAAACAAGAGACCCAGTACTTC. Amino acids: CASSLLQGKQETQYF.